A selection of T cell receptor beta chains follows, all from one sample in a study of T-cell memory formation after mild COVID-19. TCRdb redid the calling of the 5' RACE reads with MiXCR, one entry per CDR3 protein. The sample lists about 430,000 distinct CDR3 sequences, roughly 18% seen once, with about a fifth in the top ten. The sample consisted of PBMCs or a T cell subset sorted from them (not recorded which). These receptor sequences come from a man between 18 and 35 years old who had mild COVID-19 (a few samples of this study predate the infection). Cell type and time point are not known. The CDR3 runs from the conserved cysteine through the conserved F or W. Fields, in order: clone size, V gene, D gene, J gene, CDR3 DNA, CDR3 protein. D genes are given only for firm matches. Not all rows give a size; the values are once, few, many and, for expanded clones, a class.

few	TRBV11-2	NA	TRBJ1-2	TGTGCCAGCCCCCCCGGGGGGCGCATTGCGGGCTACACCTTC	CASPPGGRIAGYTF
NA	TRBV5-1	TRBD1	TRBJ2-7	TGCGCCAGCAGCCCGGGGCCCGGGACAGGGGGCGACCAGTACTTC	CASSPGPGTGGDQYF
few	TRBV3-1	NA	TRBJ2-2	TGTGCCAGCAGCCAATTCGGGGAGCTGTTTTTT	CASSQFGELFF
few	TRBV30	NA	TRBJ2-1	TGTGCCTGGGGAATCGGGACGGCCAATGAGCAGTTCTTC	CAWGIGTANEQFF
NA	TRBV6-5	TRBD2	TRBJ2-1	TGTGCCAGCAGGTTTAGCGGGGGCTCCTACAATGAGCAGTTCTTC	CASRFSGGSYNEQFF
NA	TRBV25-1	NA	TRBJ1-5	TGTGCCAGCAGTACAGGAGGCCAGCCCCAGCATTTT	CASSTGGQPQHF
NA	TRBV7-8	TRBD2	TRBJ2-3	TGTGCCAGCAGCGCTACCGGGACTAGCGGAGATACGCAGTATTTT	CASSATGTSGDTQYF
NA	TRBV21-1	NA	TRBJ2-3	TGTGCCGGCGGGTACCCCCCCGGAGCAGATACGCAGTATTTT	CAGGYPPGADTQYF
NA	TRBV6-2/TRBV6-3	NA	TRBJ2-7	TGTGCCAGCAGAAACAGCGGCAGCTCCTACGAGCAGTACTTC	CASRNSGSSYEQYF
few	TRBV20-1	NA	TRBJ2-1	TGCAGTGCCTCACGTTCTGAGCAGTTCTTC	CSASRSEQFF
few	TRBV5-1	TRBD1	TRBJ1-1	TGCGCCAGCACCCAAGACAGGGCGGTAGGAGCTTTCTTT	CASTQDRAVGAFF
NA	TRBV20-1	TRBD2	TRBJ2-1	TGCAGTGCTGGGGGTAGCGGGGTCTACAATGAGCAGTTCTTC	CSAGGSGVYNEQFF
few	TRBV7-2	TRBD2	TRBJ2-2	TGTGCCAGCAGCTTAGGGACTAGCGCACACACCGGGGAGCTGTTTTTT	CASSLGTSAHTGELFF
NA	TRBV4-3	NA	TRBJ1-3	TGCGCCAGCAGCCAAGAAGGGTGGACGGCAAGAAACACCATATATTTT	CASSQEGWTARNTIYF
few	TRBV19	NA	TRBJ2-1	TGTGCCAGTAGCCCGGGACTCCATGAGCAGTTCTTC	CASSPGLHEQFF
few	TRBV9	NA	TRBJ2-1	TGTGCCAGCAGCCTCCCCTCCAGGAATGAGCAGTTCTTC	CASSLPSRNEQFF
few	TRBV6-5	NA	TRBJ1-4	TGTGCCAGCAGTTACTCGGCTAAGGAAAAACTGTTTTTT	CASSYSAKEKLFF
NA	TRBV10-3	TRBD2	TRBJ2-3	TGTGCCATCAGAGCTAGCGGGGGGTATGGAGATACGCAGTATTTT	CAIRASGGYGDTQYF
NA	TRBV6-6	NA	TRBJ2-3	TGTGCCAGCAGTTACCTGGACAGATTCACAGATACGCAGTATTTT	CASSYLDRFTDTQYF
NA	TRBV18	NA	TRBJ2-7	TGTGCCAGCTCACCCGACGTCGGCCCCTACGAGCAGTACTTC	CASSPDVGPYEQYF
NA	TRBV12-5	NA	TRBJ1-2	TGTGCTAGTGGTACAGGGACACCGCTACTCTATGGCTACACCTTC	CASGTGTPLLYGYTF
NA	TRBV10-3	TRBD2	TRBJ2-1	TGTGCCATCAGTGAGGCGGGGGGGAGTTACAATGAGCAGTTCTTC	CAISEAGGSYNEQFF
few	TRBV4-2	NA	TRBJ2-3	TGTGCCAGCAGCCATGGGGCAGATACGCAGTATTTT	CASSHGADTQYF
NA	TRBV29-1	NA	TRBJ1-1	TGCAGCGTCAGAGGCGAAGGTTTTATAGTAGCTTTCTTT	CSVRGEGFIVAFF
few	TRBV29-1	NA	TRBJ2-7	TGCAGCGTCGCCCCTCACTCCTACGAGCAGTACTTC	CSVAPHSYEQYF
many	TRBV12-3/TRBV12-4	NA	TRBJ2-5	TGTGCCAGCAGTGGGATAGACGGGGAGACCCAGTACTTC	CASSGIDGETQYF
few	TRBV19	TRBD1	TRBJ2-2	TGTGCCAGCTCCCGAAGGGGACAGGCCGGGGAGCTGTTTTTT	CASSRRGQAGELFF
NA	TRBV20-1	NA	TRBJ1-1	TGCAGTGCTGAGCCGGGGGGCACTGAAGCTTTCTTT	CSAEPGGTEAFF
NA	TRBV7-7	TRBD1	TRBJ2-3	TGTGCCAGCAGCGCGCACAGGGGGAGGACGCAGTATTTT	CASSAHRGRTQYF
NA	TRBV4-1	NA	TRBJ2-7	TGCGCCAGCAGCCAAGTCTTGGGAACGGAGTACGCGCAGTACTTC	CASSQVLGTEYAQYF
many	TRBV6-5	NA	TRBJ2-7	TGTGCCAGCAGTGGATTGCGCTACGAGCAGTACTTC	CASSGLRYEQYF
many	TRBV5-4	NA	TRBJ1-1	TGTGCCAGCAGCTTGGCTCCCACAGTTCTTAATCCTGAAGCTTTCTTT	CASSLAPTVLNPEAFF